Reported below is one T cell receptor (beta chain). These data belong to a study of shared clonotypes between healthy human individuals. Germline V gene sequence: CDR1 SGHRS, CDR2 YFSETQ. CDR3 length: 16 residues. J lost 4 bases, V lost 4 bases, and 9 bases had no gene match. Unsorted PBMC replicate PCRs used about 310 ng DNA, 25,000 to 35,000 T cell genomes. Method: immunoSEQ multiplex PCR; TCRdb's copy keeps in-frame clones and lacks some. The sample holds around 530,000 clones, around 81% seen once. There were no recent acute infections or vaccinations among the donors, who were healthy HIV-negative adults.

J is TRBJ2-7 and V is TRBV5-1; TRBD1 aligns across 12 bases. Sequencing used PBMCs. The TCR originated in a woman aged 40 to 50 in good health. Some clones in this sample may be carry-over from other donors' samples. The CDR3 protein is CASSIAGTGGSYEQYF. CDR3 DNA: TGCGCCAGCAGCATAGCCGGGACAGGGGGCTCTTACGAGCAGTACTTC.